This is a list of T cell receptor beta chains from one sample in a study of blood T cell repertoires in COVID-19. The repertoire was sequenced with immunoSEQ multiplex PCR; TCRdb's copy has only in-frame clones and lacks some. In the table there are 100,000 to 150,000 clones, about 85% of which are singletons. Sample: peripheral blood. These receptors came from a woman aged 80 or over with acute or convalescent COVID-19. The CDR3 runs from the conserved cysteine through the conserved F or W. A D gene is named only where the DNA matches it firmly. Rows give clone size only sometimes, using once, few, many, or a class for an expanded clone.

V	D	J	size	DNA	CDR3
TRBV19	-	TRBJ1-1	-	TGTGCCAGTAGTATCTCGGGGAGAACTGAAGCTTTCTTT	CASSISGRTEAFF
TRBV12-1	-	TRBJ2-5	few	TGTGCCAGCAGCTTTGCACCTTGTTGGCTAGCGGACCAACAAGAGACCCAGTACTTC	CASSFAPCWLADQQETQYF
TRBV28	TRBD1	TRBJ1-2	-	TGTGCCAGCGGGACTCCAGGGGGTTTCTATGGCTACACCTTC	CASGTPGGFYGYTF
TRBV7-9	-	TRBJ1-1	-	TGTGCCAGCAGCCCGGCGGGGCCCATGAACGATGAAGCTTTCTTT	CASSPAGPMNDEAFF
TRBV23-1	-	TRBJ2-4	-	TGCGCCAGCAGTAAGTCCTGGGTTAGCGGCTTCTGCTGGGGGGCCAAAAACATTCAGTACTTC	CASSKSWVSGFCWGAKNIQYF
TRBV28	-	TRBJ1-4	-	TGTGCCAGCAGTTTTCGGTATGAAAAACTGTTTTTT	CASSFRYEKLFF
TRBV28	-	TRBJ1-3	-	TGTGCCAGCAGTTTATTATTCCAGGGCGGAAACACCATATATTTT	CASSLLFQGGNTIYF
TRBV9	-	TRBJ1-6	-	TGTGCCAGCAGCGCCCAGGACGGGGCCCTCCACTTT	CASSAQDGALHF
TRBV10-1	TRBD1	TRBJ2-2	-	TGCGCCAGCAGCCTCAACCCGGGACAGGGAACCGGGGAGCTGTTTTTT	CASSLNPGQGTGELFF
TRBV18	-	TRBJ1-1	-	TGTGCCAGCTCCATTCCTGGGAGGACGGGTACTGAAGCTTTCTTT	CASSIPGRTGTEAFF
TRBV11-2	TRBD1	TRBJ1-1	-	TGTGCCAGCAGCTTGGACAGGGGGACTGAAGCTTTCTTT	CASSLDRGTEAFF
TRBV3-1/TRBV3-2	-	TRBJ1-1	-	TGTGCCAGCAACAACGGGGGCACTGAAGCTTTCTTT	CASNNGGTEAFF
TRBV18	TRBD1	TRBJ1-1	once	TGTGCCAGCTCACCGAGTAGTAACAGGGGAAACACTGAAGCTTTCTTT	CASSPSSNRGNTEAFF
TRBV27	TRBD1	TRBJ1-1	-	TGTGCCAGCAGTTCATGGACAGGGGTCACTGAAGCTTTCTTT	CASSSWTGVTEAFF
TRBV10-3	TRBD1	TRBJ1-5	-	TGTGCCATCAGTGAGTCCCGGGACAGGGTCGGGTTCGATCAGCCCCAGCATTTT	CAISESRDRVGFDQPQHF
TRBV5-1	-	TRBJ1-1	-	TGCGCCAGCAGCCCACAGGGTGGAGACACTGAAGCTTTCTTT	CASSPQGGDTEAFF
TRBV19	TRBD2	TRBJ2-1	-	TGTGCCAGTAGTTTTAGCGGGGGGCCTTACAATGAGCAGTTCTTC	CASSFSGGPYNEQFF
TRBV12-3/TRBV12-4	-	TRBJ2-6	-	TGTGCCAGCAGTCTCAGGGTTCCCAACGTCCTGACTTTC	CASSLRVPNVLTF
TRBV7-2	-	TRBJ1-5	-	TGTGCCAGCAGCCGTCGACAGAGTAATCAGCCCCAGCATTTT	CASSRRQSNQPQHF
TRBV27	-	TRBJ1-3	-	TGTGCCAGCAGCCGAAACTTCAACAGGGCTGGAAACACCATATATTTT	CASSRNFNRAGNTIYF
TRBV9	-	TRBJ2-3	-	TGTGCCAGCAGCGCCCTCCGTCCGGGGGGCACAGATACGCAGTATTTT	CASSALRPGGTDTQYF
TRBV4-3	-	TRBJ2-4	-	TGCGCCAGCAGCCACCGGTTAGCCAAAAACATTCAGTACTTC	CASSHRLAKNIQYF
TRBV19	-	TRBJ1-5	-	TGTGCCAGCTCCCCGGGGTATCAGCCCCAGCATTTT	CASSPGYQPQHF
TRBV28	-	TRBJ1-3	-	TGTGCCAGCAGTCTAGGGAGTATGAGCTCTGGAAACACCATATATTTT	CASSLGSMSSGNTIYF
TRBV7-9	-	TRBJ2-2	-	TGTGCCAGCAGCTTATTCGACTCCGGGGAGCTGTTTTTT	CASSLFDSGELFF
TRBV5-1	-	TRBJ1-6	-	TGCGCCAGCAGCTTGGGAATAGGGGCTGGATCACCCCTCCACTTT	CASSLGIGAGSPLHF
TRBV6-2/TRBV6-3	TRBD1	TRBJ1-2	-	TGTGCCAGCAGTTACCAGACAGGGGGACCCTATGGCTACACCTTC	CASSYQTGGPYGYTF
TRBV9	-	TRBJ2-2	-	TGTGCCAGCAGCGTATCGACTTTGAACACCGGGGAGCTGTTTTTT	CASSVSTLNTGELFF
TRBV28	TRBD1	TRBJ1-2	few	TGTGCCAGCAGGGCAGGGGGCTTTTCGGATAACTATGGCTACACCTTC	CASRAGGFSDNYGYTF
TRBV3-1/TRBV3-2	-	TRBJ2-2	-	TGTGCCAGCAGCCACTGGACCCGAGGGACCGGGGAGCTGTTTTTT	CASSHWTRGTGELFF
TRBV5-4	TRBD2	TRBJ2-3	-	TGTGCCAGCAGCCGCAGCGGGGGGGGAACAGATACGCAGTATTTT	CASSRSGGGTDTQYF
TRBV18	TRBD1	TRBJ2-7	-	TGTGCCAGCTCACCTGTAGGGACAGCGCTTTCCCATGGCGAGCAGTACTTC	CASSPVGTALSHGEQYF
TRBV6-4	TRBD1	TRBJ1-1	-	TGTGCCAGCAGTGAACAGGGGGTGGGGTACACTGAAGCTTTCTTT	CASSEQGVGYTEAFF
TRBV5-4	-	TRBJ1-3	few	TGTGCCAGCAGCTTGGCAGGTGCTGGAAACACCATATATTTT	CASSLAGAGNTIYF
TRBV20-1	-	TRBJ2-3	-	TGCAGTGCGTGGATCGGGGATACGCAGTATTTT	CSAWIGDTQYF
TRBV9	TRBD1	TRBJ1-2	-	TGTGCCAGCAGCGCCCATATGGGGACAGGAGACAACTATGGCTACACCTTC	CASSAHMGTGDNYGYTF
TRBV11-2	TRBD1	TRBJ2-7	-	TGTGCCAGCAGCACGTACCGGGACAGTCTCTACGAGCAGTACTTC	CASSTYRDSLYEQYF
TRBV28	-	TRBJ2-4	-	TGTGCCAGCAGTTTAAGTCGGGGAAACATTCAGTACTTC	CASSLSRGNIQYF
TRBV7-2	-	TRBJ1-4	-	TGTGCCAGCAGCCCGCGGACGGGGGAAAAACTGTTTTTT	CASSPRTGEKLFF
TRBV10-3	TRBD2	TRBJ2-3	once	TGTGCCATCAGTCTGCGGGGGGCCACAGATACGCAGTATTTT	CAISLRGATDTQYF
TRBV27	-	TRBJ2-1	-	TGTGCCAGCAACAGTATCAGGGAAAATGAGCAGTTCTTC	CASNSIRENEQFF
TRBV27	TRBD2	TRBJ2-5	-	TGTGCCAGCAGTTTTAGCGGGGCGGGGGGAGAGACCCAGTACTTC	CASSFSGAGGETQYF
TRBV14	-	TRBJ2-2	-	TGTGCCAGCAGCCAAGTGATCGGGGGGCCGCACACCGGGGAGCTGTTTTTT	CASSQVIGGPHTGELFF
TRBV15	-	TRBJ1-5	once	TGTGCCACCGCGGGGGGGCAGAAGCTAAATCAGCCCCAGCATTTT	CATAGGQKLNQPQHF
TRBV11-1	-	TRBJ1-1	-	TGTGCCAGCAGCTCCCCCGGGAACACTGAAGCTTTCTTT	CASSSPGNTEAFF
TRBV7-3	-	TRBJ2-7	-	TGTGCCAGCAGCCAGGACAGTGGATCCTACGAGCAGTACTTC	CASSQDSGSYEQYF
TRBV7-8	-	TRBJ1-1	once	TGTGCCAGCAGCTTAAGGTCCGGGTTGGCGAACACTGAAGCTTTCTTT	CASSLRSGLANTEAFF
TRBV2	TRBD1	TRBJ1-6	-	TGTGCCAGCAGCCAGGACAGGGGGCATTCACCCCTCCACTTT	CASSQDRGHSPLHF
TRBV6-2/TRBV6-3	-	TRBJ1-2	-	TGTGCCAGCAGCCGGGGAGGTAACTATGGCTACACCTTC	CASSRGGNYGYTF
TRBV19	TRBD1	TRBJ2-7	-	TGTGCCACCCGACAGGGCCCCGCCTACGAGCAGTACTTC	CATRQGPAYEQYF
TRBV10-2	TRBD1	TRBJ2-2	-	TGCGCCAGCAGTAGGGACAGGGCTTCCGGGGAGCTGTTTTTT	CASSRDRASGELFF
TRBV20-1	-	TRBJ2-1	-	TGCAGTGCTACGCTAAATGAGCAGTTCTTC	CSATLNEQFF
TRBV10-3	-	TRBJ1-2	-	TGTGCCATCAGTGAGTCCACAGTTCTCACCTTC	CAISESTVLTF